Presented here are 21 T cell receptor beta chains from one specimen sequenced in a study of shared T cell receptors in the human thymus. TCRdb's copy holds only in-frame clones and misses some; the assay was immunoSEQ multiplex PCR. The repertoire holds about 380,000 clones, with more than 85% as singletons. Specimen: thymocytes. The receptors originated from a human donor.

The chain's CDR3 is CASSLTPGTGQLGANVLTF. The CDR3, as DNA: TGTGCCAGCTCGCTAACCCCCGGGACAGGCCAACTGGGGGCCAACGTCCTGACTTTC. This chain links TRBV18 with TRBJ2-6; 8 bases line up with TRBD1. Germline V gene sequence: CDR1 KGHSH, CDR2 LQKENI. The CDR3 runs to 19 residues. Germline trimming cut 6 bases from V and 4 bases from J; bases unmatched to any gene: 17. The complete variable domain, with remaining parts taken from reference TRBV18 and TRBJ2-6, reads NAGVMQNPRHLVRRRGQEARLRCSPMKGHSHVYWYRQLPEEGLKFMVYLQKENIIDESGMPKERFSAEFPKEGPSILRIQQVVRGDSAAYFCASSLTPGTGQLGANVLTFGAGSRLTVL.

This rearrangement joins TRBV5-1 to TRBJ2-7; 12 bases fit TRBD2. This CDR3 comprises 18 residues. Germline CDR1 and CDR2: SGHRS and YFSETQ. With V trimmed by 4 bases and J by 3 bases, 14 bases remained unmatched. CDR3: CASSVYSGTSGRHYEQYF. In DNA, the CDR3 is TGCGCCAGCAGCGTATATTCCGGGACTAGCGGGCGGCACTACGAGCAGTACTTC.

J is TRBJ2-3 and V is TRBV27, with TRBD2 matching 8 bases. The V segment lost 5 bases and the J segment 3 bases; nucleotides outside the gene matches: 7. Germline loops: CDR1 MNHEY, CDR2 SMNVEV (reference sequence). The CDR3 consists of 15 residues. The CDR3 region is CASSISGMRTDTQYF. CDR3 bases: TGTGCCAGCAGTATTAGCGGGATGAGGACAGATACGCAGTATTTT.

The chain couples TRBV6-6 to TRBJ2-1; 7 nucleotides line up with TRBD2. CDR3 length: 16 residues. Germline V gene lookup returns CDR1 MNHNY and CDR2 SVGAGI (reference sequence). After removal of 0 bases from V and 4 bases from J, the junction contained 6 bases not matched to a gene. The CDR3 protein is CASSYSRLAEYNEQFF. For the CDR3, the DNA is TGTGCCAGCAGTTACTCGAGGCTAGCGGAGTACAATGAGCAGTTCTTC.

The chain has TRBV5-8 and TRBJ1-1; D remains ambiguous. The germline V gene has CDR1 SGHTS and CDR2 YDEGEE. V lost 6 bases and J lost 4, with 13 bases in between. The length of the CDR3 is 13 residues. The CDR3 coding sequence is TGTGCCAGCACCCGGACGTGGGGCACTGAAGCTTTCTTT. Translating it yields CASTRTWGTEAFF.

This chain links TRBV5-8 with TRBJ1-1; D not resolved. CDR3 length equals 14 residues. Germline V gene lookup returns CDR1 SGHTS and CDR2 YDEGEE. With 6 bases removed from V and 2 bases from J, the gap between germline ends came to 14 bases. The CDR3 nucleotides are TGTGCCAGCACCACCGCGGGCCCCAACACTGAAGCTTTCTTT. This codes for CASTTAGPNTEAFF.

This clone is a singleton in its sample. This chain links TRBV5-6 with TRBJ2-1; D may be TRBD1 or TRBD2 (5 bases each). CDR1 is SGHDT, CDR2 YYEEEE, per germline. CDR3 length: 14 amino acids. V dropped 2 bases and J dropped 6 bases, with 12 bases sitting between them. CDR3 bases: TGTGCCAGCAGCTTAAGAGGGGACCCCAATGAGCAGTTCTTC. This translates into CASSLRGDPNEQFF.

CDR3 residues: CASSPSMRSSYNEQFF. In DNA form, the CDR3 reads TGTGCCAGCAGCCCATCCATGAGGAGCTCCTACAATGAGCAGTTCTTC. The chain carries TRBV7-9 and TRBJ2-1; D is unclear. This CDR3 contains 16 residues. The V and J ends lost 5 bases and 0 bases respectively, with 14 bases between them. Germline V gene data show CDR1 as SEHNR and CDR2 as FQNEAQ (reference sequence).

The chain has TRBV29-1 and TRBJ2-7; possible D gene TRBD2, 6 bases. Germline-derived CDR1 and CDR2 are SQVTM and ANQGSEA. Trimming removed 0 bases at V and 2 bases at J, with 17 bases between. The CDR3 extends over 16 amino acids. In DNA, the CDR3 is TGCAGCGTTGAAGAGGCGCGGGGTGGGGTAACCTACGAGCAGTACTTC. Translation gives CSVEEARGGVTYEQYF.

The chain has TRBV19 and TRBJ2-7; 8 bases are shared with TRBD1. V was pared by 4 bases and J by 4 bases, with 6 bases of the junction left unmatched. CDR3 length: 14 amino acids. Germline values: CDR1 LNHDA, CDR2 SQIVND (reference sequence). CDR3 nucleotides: TGTGCCAGTAGTACTGGACAGGGTTGGTACGAGCAGTACTTC. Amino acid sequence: CASSTGQGWYEQYF.

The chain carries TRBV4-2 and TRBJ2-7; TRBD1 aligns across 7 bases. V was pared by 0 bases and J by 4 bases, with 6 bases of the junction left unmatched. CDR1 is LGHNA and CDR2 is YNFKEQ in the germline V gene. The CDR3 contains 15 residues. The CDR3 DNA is TGTGCCAGCAGCCAAGATAACAGGGGCCTTTACGAGCAGTACTTC. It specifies CASSQDNRGLYEQYF.

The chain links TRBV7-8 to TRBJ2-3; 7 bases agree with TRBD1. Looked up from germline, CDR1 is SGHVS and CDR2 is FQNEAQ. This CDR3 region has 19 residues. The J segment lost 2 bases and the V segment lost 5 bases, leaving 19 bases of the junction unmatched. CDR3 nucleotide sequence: TGTGCCAGCAGCCCAGAGACAGGGAGATTCGTAACCTACACAGATACGCAGTATTTT. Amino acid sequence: CASSPETGRFVTYTDTQYF.

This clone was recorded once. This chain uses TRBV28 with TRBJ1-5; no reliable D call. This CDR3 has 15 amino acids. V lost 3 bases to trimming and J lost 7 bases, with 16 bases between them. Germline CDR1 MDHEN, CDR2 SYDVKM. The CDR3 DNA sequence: TGTGCCAGCAGTTTGGCCATCTGGGGATGGCAGCCCCAGCATTTT. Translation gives CASSLAIWGWQPQHF. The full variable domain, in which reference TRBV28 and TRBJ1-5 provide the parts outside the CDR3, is DVKVTQSSRYLVKRTGEKVFLECVQDMDHENMFWYRQDPGLGLRLIYFSYDVKMKEKGDIPEGYSVSREKKERFSLILESASTNQTSMYLCASSLAIWGWQPQHFGDGTRLSIL.

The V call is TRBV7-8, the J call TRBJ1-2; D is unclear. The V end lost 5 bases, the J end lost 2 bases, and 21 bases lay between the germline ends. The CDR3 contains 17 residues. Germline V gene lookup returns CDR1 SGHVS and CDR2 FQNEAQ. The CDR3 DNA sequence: TGTGCCAGCAGCAATAAGAGGGCAGAAGTTTCCAACTATGGCTACACCTTC. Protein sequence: CASSNKRAEVSNYGYTF.

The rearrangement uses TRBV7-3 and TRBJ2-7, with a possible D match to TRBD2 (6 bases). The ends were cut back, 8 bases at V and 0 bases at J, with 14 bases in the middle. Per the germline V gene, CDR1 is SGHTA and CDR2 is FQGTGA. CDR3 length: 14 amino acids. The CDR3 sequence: CASDSSSVSYEQYF. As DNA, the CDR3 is TGTGCCAGCGACTCGTCTAGCGTCTCCTACGAGCAGTACTTC.

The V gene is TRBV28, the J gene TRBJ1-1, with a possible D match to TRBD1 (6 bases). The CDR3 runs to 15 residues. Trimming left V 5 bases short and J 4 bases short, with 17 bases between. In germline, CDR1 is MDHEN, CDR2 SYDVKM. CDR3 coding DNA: TGTGCCAGCAGTGCCGGACAGAGTACGACCACTGAAGCTTTCTTT. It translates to CASSAGQSTTTEAFF.

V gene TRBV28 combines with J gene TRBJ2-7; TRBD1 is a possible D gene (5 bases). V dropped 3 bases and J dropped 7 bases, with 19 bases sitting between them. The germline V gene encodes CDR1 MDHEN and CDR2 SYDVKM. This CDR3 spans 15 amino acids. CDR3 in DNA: TGTGCCAGCAGTTTCCCGCGCCAGGGTCTCTGGGAGCAGTACTTC. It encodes CASSFPRQGLWEQYF.

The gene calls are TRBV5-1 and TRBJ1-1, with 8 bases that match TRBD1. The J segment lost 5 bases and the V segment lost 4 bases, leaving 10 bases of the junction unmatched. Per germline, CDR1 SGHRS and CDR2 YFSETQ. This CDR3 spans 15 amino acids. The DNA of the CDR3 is TGCGCCAGCAGCGTTACGGACAGGGTTCGGACTGAAGCTTTCTTT. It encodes CASSVTDRVRTEAFF.

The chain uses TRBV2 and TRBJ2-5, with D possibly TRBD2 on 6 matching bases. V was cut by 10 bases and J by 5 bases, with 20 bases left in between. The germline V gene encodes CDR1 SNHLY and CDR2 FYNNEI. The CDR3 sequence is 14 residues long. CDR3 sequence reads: CATLTGTRGETQYF. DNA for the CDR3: TGTGCCACCCTAACGGGGACTCGAGGGGAGACCCAGTACTTC.

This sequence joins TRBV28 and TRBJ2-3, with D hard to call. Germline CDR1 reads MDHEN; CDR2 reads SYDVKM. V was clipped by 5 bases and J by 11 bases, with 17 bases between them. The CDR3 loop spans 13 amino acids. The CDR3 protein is CASSPGRGCRQYF. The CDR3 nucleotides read TGTGCCAGCAGTCCCGGACGAGGTTGTAGGCAGTATTTT.

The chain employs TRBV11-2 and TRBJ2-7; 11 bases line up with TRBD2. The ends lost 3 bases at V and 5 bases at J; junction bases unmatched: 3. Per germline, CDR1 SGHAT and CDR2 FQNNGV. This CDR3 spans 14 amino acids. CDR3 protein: CASSFSGRANEQYF. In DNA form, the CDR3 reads TGTGCCAGCAGCTTTAGCGGGAGGGCAAACGAGCAGTACTTC.